A selection of T cell receptor beta chains follows, all from one sample in a study of shared T cell receptors in the human thymus. This table comes from immunoSEQ multiplex PCR, and its TCRdb copy is limited to in-frame clones, with some not included. The table lists 540,000 or so clones, around three quarters of them singletons. This sample was shared with a second study, whose subject was human thymus T cells.

Sequencing was carried out using thymocytes. The source of these receptors is a boy under two years old with a congenital heart defect. CDR3s include the opening cysteine and the closing phenylalanine or tryptophan. The order of the fields is D gene, clone size, V gene, J gene, CDR3 protein, CDR3 DNA. The D gene is left open where the match is weak. Expanded clones are given a class, and other clones once, few, many or no size at all.

TRBD2	NA	TRBV9	TRBJ2-3	CASSPPSSGPDPTDTQYF	TGTGCCAGCAGCCCCCCTTCTAGCGGACCAGATCCCACAGATACGCAGTATTTT
TRBD1	NA	TRBV27	TRBJ1-4	CASQQGATTNEKLFF	TGTGCCAGCCAACAGGGGGCAACAACTAATGAAAAACTGTTTTTT
NA	NA	TRBV27	TRBJ2-7	CASSNRQPPYEQYF	TGTGCCAGCAGTAATCGACAGCCGCCCTACGAGCAGTACTTC
TRBD1	few	TRBV19	TRBJ1-1	CASSIGTGSTEAFF	TGTGCCAGTAGTATAGGGACAGGGAGCACTGAAGCTTTCTTT
TRBD2	NA	TRBV19	TRBJ2-7	CASSLWTSSPYEQYF	TGTGCCAGTAGCCTCTGGACTAGTTCCCCCTACGAGCAGTACTTC
TRBD1	NA	TRBV4-3	TRBJ2-6	CASSQGTGAGANVLTF	TGCGCCAGCAGCCAGGGGACAGGGGCCGGGGCCAACGTCCTGACTTTC
TRBD1	NA	TRBV27	TRBJ2-1	CASSSPPGDRAVGHNEQFF	TGTGCCAGCAGTTCCCCCCCAGGGGACAGAGCAGTGGGGCACAATGAGCAGTTCTTC
NA	NA	TRBV6-6	TRBJ2-5	CASSSTGYQETQYF	TGTGCCAGCAGTTCTACAGGATACCAAGAGACCCAGTACTTC
TRBD2	NA	TRBV9	TRBJ2-1	CASSVAGGGLNNEQFF	TGTGCCAGCAGCGTGGCGGGAGGGGGTCTAAACAATGAGCAGTTCTTC
TRBD1	NA	TRBV18	TRBJ1-1	CASSPFYGQGATEAFF	TGTGCCAGCTCACCTTTTTACGGACAGGGGGCCACTGAAGCTTTCTTT
TRBD1	NA	TRBV9	TRBJ2-6	CASSVSGDRAYSGANVLTF	TGTGCCAGCAGCGTAAGCGGGGACAGGGCTTACTCTGGGGCCAACGTCCTGACTTTC
TRBD1	NA	TRBV28	TRBJ2-7	CASSLGDSSYEQYF	TGTGCCAGCAGTTTAGGGGACAGTTCCTACGAGCAGTACTTC
TRBD1	few	TRBV30	TRBJ1-4	CAWSRAGGREKLFF	TGTGCCTGGAGTAGGGCAGGGGGCCGAGAAAAACTGTTTTTT
NA	NA	TRBV11-2	TRBJ2-7	CASSLARGMSSYEQYF	TGTGCCAGCAGCTTAGCCCGGGGGATGAGCTCCTACGAGCAGTACTTC
TRBD1	NA	TRBV4-3	TRBJ2-7	CASSPRQGTGVNEQYF	TGCGCCAGCAGCCCACGCCAGGGGACAGGGGTCAACGAGCAGTACTTC
NA	NA	TRBV28	TRBJ2-7	CASRHRIDPVEYF	TGTGCCAGCAGACACAGGATTGACCCCGTGGAGTACTTC